This note documents a single TCR beta chain sequence. This sample stems from a study of sequential checkpoint blockade in melanoma. Treatment reported: randomized to nivolumab then ipilimumab (arm A) or the reverse (arm B). None of the patients previously received DNA-damaging chemotherapy. Data came from immunoSEQ multiplex PCR; TCRdb stores just in-frame clones and leaves some out. The table records about 4,000 clones, approximately 23% of them present only once. The specimen was tumor tissue (inferred from file names), collected from a patient given nivolumab and ipilimumab in sequence. This TCR was sampled from a human donor with melanoma.

The CDR3 DNA is TGTGCCAGCAGCCCTCCGGGAGGTAATGAGCAGTTCTTC. Its translation: CASSPPGGNEQFF. V and J are TRBV7-4 and TRBJ2-1, with TRBD2 matching 7 bases. The CDR3 totals 13 residues. With 5 bases clipped from V and 7 bases from J, the junction kept 5 bases outside the gene matches. Germline V CDR1 and CDR2: SGHVT, SQSDAQ.